This T cell receptor (beta chain) was identified during a study of radiotherapy plus CTLA-4 blockade in lung cancer. Measured with immunoSEQ multiplex PCR; TCRdb has only the in-frame clones, and not every one. The sample records roughly 110,000 clones, more than 75% being singletons. Only a few counts were recorded for this clone. The CDR3 is 15 amino acids. With 7 bases clipped from V and 0 bases from J, the junction kept 7 bases outside the gene matches. Germline-derived CDR1 and CDR2 are SGHRS and YFSETQ. This receptor was taken from a human donor with non-small cell lung cancer that progressed on radiotherapy plus ipilimumab. Some clones in this sample may be carry-over from other donors' samples. The chain combines TRBV5-1 with TRBJ1-1; 9 bases align to TRBD1. Sequenced material: peripheral blood, taken from a patient treated with radiotherapy plus ipilimumab. CDR3 in amino acids: CASRGDRVMNTEAFF. The CDR3 DNA reads TGCGCCAGCCGGGGGGACAGGGTTATGAACACTGAAGCTTTCTTT.